The rows below give T cell receptor beta chains drawn from one sample of a study of siplizumab effects on memory and regulatory T cells. Assay used: immunoSEQ multiplex PCR; TCRdb lists only in-frame clones, some missing. The sample lists about 97,000 clones; approximately 90% were seen once. The sample comprised CD4+ T cells sorted from blood. The receptors shown here come from a human donor in good health. Each CDR3 is given with its conserved first and last residue. A D gene is named only where the DNA matches it firmly. Some rows mark clone size as missing; the rest say once, few, many or name a class of expanded clone.

TRBJ2-2,TRBV10-1,NA,NA,TGCGCCAGCAGTGAGTCTTACGGTCGCGCCGGGGAGCTGTTTTTT,CASSESYGRAGELFF
TRBJ2-2,TRBV6-6,NA,TRBD1,TGTGCCAGTACGCGGGACAGGGGTACCGGGGAGCTGTTTTTT,CASTRDRGTGELFF
TRBJ2-7,TRBV4-1,NA,NA,TGCGCCAGCAGCCAACATAACGAGCAGTACTTC,CASSQHNEQYF
TRBJ2-3,TRBV10-2,NA,NA,TGCGCCAGCAGTGAGTCAACAGATACGCAGTATTTT,CASSESTDTQYF
TRBJ1-2,TRBV10-3,once,NA,TGTGCCATCAATGGAGGGGCCGGGGACTCTGGCTACACCTTC,CAINGGAGDSGYTF
TRBJ2-7,TRBV11-2,NA,TRBD2,TGTGCCAGCAGCTTCCTAGCGGGAGGTAAAGAGCAGTACTTC,CASSFLAGGKEQYF
TRBJ2-2,TRBV7-9,once,NA,TGTGCCAGCAGCTTCCACAACACCGGGGAGCTGTTTTTT,CASSFHNTGELFF
TRBJ2-7,TRBV20-1,NA,NA,TGCAGTGCAAGTGGGGGCGGCGAGCAGTACTTC,CSASGGGEQYF
TRBJ1-4,TRBV29-1,NA,NA,TGCAGCGCCTCGGGCGGGAGGGCTCTAGCGGAAAAACTGTTTTTT,CSASGGRALAEKLFF
TRBJ2-5,TRBV18,NA,NA,TGTGCCAGCTCACCACGGCAGGGGCGGGAGACCCAGTACTTC,CASSPRQGRETQYF
TRBJ2-1,TRBV2,NA,TRBD2,TGTGCCAGCAGTGCGGGAGGGTACAATGAGCAGTTCTTC,CASSAGGYNEQFF